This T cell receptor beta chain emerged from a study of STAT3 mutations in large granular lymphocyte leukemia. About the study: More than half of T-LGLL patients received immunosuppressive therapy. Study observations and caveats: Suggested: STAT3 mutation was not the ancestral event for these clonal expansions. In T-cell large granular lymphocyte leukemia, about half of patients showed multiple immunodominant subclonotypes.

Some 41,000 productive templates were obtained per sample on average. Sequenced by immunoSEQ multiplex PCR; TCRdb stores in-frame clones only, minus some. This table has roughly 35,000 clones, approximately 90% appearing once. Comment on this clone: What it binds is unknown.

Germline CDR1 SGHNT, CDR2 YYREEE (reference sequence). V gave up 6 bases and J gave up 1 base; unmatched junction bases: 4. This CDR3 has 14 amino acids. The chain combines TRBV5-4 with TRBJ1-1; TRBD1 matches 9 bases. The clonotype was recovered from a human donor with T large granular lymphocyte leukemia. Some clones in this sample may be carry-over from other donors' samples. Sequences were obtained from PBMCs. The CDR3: CASTTTGGNTEAFF. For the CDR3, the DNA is TGTGCCAGCACGACGACAGGGGGGAACACTGAAGCTTTCTTT.